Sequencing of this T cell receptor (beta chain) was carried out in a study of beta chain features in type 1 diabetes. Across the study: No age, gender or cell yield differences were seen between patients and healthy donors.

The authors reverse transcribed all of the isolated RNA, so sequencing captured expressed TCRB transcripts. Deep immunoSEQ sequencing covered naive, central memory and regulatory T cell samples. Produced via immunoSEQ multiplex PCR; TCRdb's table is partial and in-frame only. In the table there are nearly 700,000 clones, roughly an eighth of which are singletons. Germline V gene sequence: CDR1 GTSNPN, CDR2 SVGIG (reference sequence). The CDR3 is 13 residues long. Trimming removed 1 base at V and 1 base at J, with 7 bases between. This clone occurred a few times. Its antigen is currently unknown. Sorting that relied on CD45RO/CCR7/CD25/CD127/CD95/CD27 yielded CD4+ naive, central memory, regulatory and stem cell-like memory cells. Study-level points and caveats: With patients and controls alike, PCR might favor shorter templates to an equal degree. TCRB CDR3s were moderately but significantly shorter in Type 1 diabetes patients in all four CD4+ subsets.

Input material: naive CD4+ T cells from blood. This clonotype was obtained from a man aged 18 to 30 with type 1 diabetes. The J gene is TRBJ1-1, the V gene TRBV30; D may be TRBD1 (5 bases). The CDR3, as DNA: TGTGCCTGGAGTGGACAGAGGAACACTGAAGCTTTCTTT. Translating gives CAWSGQRNTEAFF.